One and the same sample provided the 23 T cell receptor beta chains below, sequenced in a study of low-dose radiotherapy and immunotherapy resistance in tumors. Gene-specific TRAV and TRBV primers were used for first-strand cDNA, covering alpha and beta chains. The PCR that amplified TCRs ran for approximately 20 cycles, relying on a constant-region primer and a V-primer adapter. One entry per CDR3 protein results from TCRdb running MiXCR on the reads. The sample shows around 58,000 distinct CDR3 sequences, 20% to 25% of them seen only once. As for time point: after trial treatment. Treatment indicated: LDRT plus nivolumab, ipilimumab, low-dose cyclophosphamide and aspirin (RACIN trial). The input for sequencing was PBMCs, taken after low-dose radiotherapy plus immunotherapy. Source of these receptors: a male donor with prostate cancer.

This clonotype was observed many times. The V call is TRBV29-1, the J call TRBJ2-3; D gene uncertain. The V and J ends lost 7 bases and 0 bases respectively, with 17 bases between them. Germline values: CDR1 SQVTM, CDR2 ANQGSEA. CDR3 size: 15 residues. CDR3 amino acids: CSASVNSASTDTQYF. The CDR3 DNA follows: TGCAGCGCCTCGGTAAATTCTGCTAGCACAGATACGCAGTATTTT.

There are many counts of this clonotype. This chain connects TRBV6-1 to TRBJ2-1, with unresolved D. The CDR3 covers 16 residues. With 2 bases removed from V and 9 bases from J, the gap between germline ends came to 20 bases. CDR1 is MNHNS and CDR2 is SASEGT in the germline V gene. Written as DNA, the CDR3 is TGTGCCAGCAGTGAAAGGGCGGATAATTACCTAACTGAGCAGTTCTTC. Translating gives CASSERADNYLTEQFF.

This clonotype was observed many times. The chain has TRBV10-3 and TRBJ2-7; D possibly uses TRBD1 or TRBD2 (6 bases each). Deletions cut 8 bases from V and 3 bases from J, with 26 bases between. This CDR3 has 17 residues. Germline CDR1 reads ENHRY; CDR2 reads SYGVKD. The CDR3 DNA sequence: TGTGCCATCTCCCTCGGGGGCAGCGGACAATCCTTCTACGAGCAGTACTTC. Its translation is CAISLGGSGQSFYEQYF.

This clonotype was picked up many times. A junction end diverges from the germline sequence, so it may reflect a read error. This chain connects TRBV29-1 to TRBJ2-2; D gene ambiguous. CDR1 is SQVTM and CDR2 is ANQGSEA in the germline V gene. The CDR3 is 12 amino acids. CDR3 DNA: TGCAGCGTGGAATCCAACAACGGGGAGCTGTTTTTT. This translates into CSVESNNGELFF.

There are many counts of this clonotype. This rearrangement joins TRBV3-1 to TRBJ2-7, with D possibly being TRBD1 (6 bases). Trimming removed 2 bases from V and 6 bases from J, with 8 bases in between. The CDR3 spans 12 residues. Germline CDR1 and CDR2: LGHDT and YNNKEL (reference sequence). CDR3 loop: CASSQQGGEQYF. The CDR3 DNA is TGTGCCAGCAGCCAACAAGGGGGCGAGCAGTACTTC.

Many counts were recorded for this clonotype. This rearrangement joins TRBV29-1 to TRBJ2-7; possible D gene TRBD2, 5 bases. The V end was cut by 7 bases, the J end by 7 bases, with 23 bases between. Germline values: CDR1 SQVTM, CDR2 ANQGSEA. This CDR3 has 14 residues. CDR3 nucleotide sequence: TGCAGCGCCAAAGGGCTGGCGGGCATTAGTGAGCAGTACTTC. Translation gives CSAKGLAGISEQYF.

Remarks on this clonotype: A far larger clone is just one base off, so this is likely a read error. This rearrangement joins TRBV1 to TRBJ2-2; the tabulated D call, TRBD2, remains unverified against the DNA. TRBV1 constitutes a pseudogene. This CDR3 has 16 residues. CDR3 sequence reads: CASSQAVTSGIGELFF. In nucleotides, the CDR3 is TGTGCCAGCAGCCAAGCGGTGACTAGCGGCATCGGGGAGCTGTTTTTT.

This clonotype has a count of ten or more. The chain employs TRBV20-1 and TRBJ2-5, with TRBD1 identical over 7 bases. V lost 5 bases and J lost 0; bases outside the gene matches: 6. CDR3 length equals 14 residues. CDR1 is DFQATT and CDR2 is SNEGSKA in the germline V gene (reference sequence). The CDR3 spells CSASRQGYQETQYF. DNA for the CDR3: TGCAGTGCTTCAAGACAGGGCTACCAAGAGACCCAGTACTTC.

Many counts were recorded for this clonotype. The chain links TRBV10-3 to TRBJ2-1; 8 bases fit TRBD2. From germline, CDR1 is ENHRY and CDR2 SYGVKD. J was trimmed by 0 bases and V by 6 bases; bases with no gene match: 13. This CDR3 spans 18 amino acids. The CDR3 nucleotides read TGTGCCATCAGGGGCGGGACGGGAGGGCCGAGCTCCTACAATGAGCAGTTCTTC. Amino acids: CAIRGGTGGPSSYNEQFF.

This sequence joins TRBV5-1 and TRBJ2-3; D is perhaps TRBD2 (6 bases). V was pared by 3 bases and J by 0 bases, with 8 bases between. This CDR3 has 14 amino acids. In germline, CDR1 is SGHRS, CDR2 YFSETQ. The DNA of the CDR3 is TGCGCCAGCAGCTATAGCGGTAGCACAGATACGCAGTATTTT. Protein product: CASSYSGSTDTQYF.

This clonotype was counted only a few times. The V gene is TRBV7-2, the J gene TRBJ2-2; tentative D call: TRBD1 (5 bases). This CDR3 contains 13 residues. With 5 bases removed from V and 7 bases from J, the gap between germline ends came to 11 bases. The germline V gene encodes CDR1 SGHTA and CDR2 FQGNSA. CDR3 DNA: TGTGCCAGCAGCCCCCAGGGAAACGGGGAGCTGTTTTTT. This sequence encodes CASSPQGNGELFF.

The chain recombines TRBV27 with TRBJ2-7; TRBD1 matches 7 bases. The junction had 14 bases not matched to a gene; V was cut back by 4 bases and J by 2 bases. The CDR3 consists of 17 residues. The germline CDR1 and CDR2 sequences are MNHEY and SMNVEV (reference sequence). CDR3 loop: CASSWALGQSSPYEQYF. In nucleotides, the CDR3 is TGTGCCAGCAGTTGGGCCCTGGGACAGTCCTCTCCCTACGAGCAGTACTTC.

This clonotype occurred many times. CDR3 DNA sequence: TGTGCCAGCAGGCCCAGACAGGAGGGTCTCTATGGCTACACCTTC. It codes for CASRPRQEGLYGYTF. J is TRBJ1-2 and V is TRBV2, with a weak D call TRBD1 (6 bases). Germline V gives CDR1 SNHLY, CDR2 FYNNEI. Trimming cost V 6 bases and J 4 bases, with 18 bases left between them. The CDR3 has 15 residues.

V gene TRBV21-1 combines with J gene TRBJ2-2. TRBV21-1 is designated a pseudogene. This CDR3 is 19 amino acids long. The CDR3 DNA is TGTGCCAGCAGCAAAGCAGAAAGTTGGGTCTTAGCCGCGGCCGGGGAGCTGTTTTTT. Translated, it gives CASSKAESWVLAAAGELFF.

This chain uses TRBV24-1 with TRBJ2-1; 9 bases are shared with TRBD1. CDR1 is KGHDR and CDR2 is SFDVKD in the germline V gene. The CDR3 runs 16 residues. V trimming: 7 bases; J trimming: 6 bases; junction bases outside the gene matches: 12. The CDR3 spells CATSSRDRVLSNEQFF. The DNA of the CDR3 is TGTGCCACCAGCTCCCGGGACAGGGTTCTTTCCAATGAGCAGTTCTTC.

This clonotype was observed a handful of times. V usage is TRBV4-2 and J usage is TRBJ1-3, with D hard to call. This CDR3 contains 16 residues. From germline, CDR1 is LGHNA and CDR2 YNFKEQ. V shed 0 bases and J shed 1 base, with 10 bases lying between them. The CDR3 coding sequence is TGTGCCAGCAGCCAAGAGCGAACTCTATCTGGAAACACCATATATTTT. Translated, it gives CASSQERTLSGNTIYF.

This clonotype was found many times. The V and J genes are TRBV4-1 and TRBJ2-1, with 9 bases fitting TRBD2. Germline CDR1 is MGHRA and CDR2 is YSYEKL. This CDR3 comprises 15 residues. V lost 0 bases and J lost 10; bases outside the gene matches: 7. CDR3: CASSQDFSGGGEQFF. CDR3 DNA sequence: TGCGCCAGCAGCCAAGATTTTAGCGGGGGAGGGGAGCAGTTCTTC.

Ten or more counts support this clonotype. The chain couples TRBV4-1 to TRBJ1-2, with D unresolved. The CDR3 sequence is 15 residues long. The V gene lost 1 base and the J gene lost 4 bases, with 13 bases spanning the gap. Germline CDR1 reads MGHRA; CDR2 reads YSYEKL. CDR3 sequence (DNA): TGCGCCAGCAGCCAAGGCTACCAGGTTAGCTATGGCTACACCTTC. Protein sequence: CASSQGYQVSYGYTF.

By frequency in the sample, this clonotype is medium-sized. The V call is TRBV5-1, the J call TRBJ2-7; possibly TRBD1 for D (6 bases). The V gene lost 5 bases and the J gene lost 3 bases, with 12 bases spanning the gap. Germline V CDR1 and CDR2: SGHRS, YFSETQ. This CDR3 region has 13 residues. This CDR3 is CASRDRPGYEQYF. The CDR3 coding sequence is TGCGCCAGCAGAGACAGGCCCGGCTACGAGCAGTACTTC.

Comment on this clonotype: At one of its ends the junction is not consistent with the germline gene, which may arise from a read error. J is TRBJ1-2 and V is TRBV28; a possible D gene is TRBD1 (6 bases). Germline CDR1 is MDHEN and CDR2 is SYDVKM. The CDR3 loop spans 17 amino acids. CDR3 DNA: TGTACCAGCAGACGTGGGGGGGGGGCGGGGGAAGGCTATGGCTACACCTTC. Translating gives CTSRRGGGAGEGYGYTF.

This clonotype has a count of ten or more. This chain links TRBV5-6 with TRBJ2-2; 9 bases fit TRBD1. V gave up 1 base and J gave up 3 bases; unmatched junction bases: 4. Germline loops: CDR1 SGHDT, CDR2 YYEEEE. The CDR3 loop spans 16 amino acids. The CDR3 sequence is CASSLTGTGHTGELFF. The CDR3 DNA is TGTGCCAGCAGCTTGACCGGGACAGGGCACACCGGGGAGCTGTTTTTT.

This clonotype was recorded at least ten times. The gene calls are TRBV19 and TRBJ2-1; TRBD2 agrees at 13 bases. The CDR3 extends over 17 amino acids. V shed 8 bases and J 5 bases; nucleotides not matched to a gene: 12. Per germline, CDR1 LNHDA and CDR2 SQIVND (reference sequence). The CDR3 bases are TGTGCCAGTGCCCGCACTAGCGGGGGGGCGATAGACAATGAGCAGTTCTTC. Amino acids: CASARTSGGAIDNEQFF.

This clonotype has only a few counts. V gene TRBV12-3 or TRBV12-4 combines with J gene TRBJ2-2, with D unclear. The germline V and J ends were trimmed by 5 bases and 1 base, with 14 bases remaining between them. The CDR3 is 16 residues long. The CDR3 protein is CASSPGPGRNTGELFF. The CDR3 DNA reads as TGTGCCAGCAGTCCCGGCCCCGGCAGGAACACCGGGGAGCTGTTTTTT.